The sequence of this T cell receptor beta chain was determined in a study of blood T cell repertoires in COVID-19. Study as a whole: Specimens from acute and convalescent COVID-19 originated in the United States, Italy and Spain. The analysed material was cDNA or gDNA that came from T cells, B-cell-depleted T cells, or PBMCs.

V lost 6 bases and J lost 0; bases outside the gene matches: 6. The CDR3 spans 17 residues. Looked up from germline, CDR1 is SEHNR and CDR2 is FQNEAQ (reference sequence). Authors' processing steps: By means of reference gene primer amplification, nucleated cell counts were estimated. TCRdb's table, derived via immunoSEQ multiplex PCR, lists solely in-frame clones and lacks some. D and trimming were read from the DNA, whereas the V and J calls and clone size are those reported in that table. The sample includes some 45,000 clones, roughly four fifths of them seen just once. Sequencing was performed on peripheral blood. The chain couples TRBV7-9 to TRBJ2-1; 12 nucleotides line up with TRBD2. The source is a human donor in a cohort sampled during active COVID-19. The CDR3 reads CASRGTSGPPSYNEQFF. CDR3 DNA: TGTGCCAGCAGGGGGACTAGCGGGCCCCCCTCCTACAATGAGCAGTTCTTC.